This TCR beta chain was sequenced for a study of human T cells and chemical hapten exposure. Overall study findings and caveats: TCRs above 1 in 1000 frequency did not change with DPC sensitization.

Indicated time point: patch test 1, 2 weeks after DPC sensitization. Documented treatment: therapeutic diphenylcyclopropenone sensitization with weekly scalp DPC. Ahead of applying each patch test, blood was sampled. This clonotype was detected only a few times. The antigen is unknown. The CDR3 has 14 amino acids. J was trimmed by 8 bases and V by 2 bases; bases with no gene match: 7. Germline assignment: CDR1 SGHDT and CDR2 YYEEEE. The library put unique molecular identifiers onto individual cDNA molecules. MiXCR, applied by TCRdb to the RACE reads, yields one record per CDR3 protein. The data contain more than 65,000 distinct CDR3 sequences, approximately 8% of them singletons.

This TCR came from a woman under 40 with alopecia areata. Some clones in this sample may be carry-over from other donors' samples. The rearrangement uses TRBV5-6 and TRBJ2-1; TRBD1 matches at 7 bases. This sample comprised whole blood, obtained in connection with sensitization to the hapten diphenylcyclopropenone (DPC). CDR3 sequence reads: CASSFQGDNHEQFF. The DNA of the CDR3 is TGTGCCAGCAGCTTTCAGGGGGATAACCATGAGCAGTTCTTC.